The rows below give T cell receptor beta chains drawn from one sample of a study of identical twins. From the 5' RACE reads, TCRdb called clonotypes with MiXCR, one entry per CDR3 protein. The table lists 450,000 or so distinct CDR3 sequences, 15% to 20% of them singletons, with around 10% in the top ten. Input material: naive T cells sorted from blood. Receptors were obtained from a man aged 45-65 years in good health. CDR3s include the opening cysteine and the closing phenylalanine or tryptophan. Fields, in order: J gene, V gene, clone size, D gene, CDR3 protein, CDR3 DNA. The D gene is left open where the match is weak. Expanded clones are given a class, and other clones once, few, many or no size at all.

TRBJ2-2	TRBV7-2	few	TRBD1	CASSPTGVAGELFF	TGTGCCAGCAGCCCGACAGGGGTGGCCGGGGAGCTGTTTTTT
TRBJ2-7	TRBV6-2/TRBV6-3	many	TRBD1	CASMNRGSYEQYF	TGTGCCAGCATGAACAGGGGAAGCTACGAGCAGTACTTC
TRBJ2-1	TRBV25-1	once	NA	CASSGLSRAEQFF	TGTGCCAGCAGTGGACTGAGCCGGGCCGAGCAGTTCTTC
TRBJ2-7	TRBV10-3	NA	NA	CAISEDGGSSYEQYF	TGTGCCATCAGTGAAGACGGAGGGAGCTCCTACGAGCAGTACTTC
TRBJ2-7	TRBV7-2	few	TRBD2	CASSWPSGSPGPYEQYF	TGTGCCAGCAGCTGGCCTAGCGGGTCCCCGGGGCCCTACGAGCAGTACTTC
TRBJ2-2	TRBV21-1	many	NA	CASSKSGDTGEGELFF	TGTGCCAGCAGCAAATCAGGGGATACAGGGGAGGGGGAGCTGTTTTTT
TRBJ2-1	TRBV19	NA	TRBD2	CASTTLAGGFNEQFF	TGTGCCAGTACTACACTAGCGGGAGGGTTTAATGAGCAGTTCTTC
TRBJ2-4	TRBV5-1	many	NA	CASRTDVALENIQYF	TGCGCCAGCAGAACCGACGTCGCGCTTGAAAACATTCAGTACTTC
TRBJ1-1	TRBV5-1	many	NA	CASSWSGVAEAFF	TGCGCCAGCAGCTGGTCAGGCGTGGCTGAAGCTTTCTTT
TRBJ2-1	TRBV20-1	NA	TRBD1	CRLAGGTGSSYNEQFF	TGCAGACTCGCCGGCGGGACAGGGAGCTCCTACAATGAGCAGTTCTTC
TRBJ2-1	TRBV7-2	many	NA	CASSLDWAEQFF	TGTGCCAGCAGCTTAGATTGGGCTGAGCAGTTCTTC
TRBJ2-5	TRBV11-1	many	TRBD2	CASTSGLAETQYF	TGTGCCAGCACCTCGGGACTAGCGGAGACCCAGTACTTC
TRBJ2-1	TRBV5-5	many	NA	CASSLETAIYNDRQFF	TGTGCCAGCAGCTTGGAGACAGCTATCTACAATGATCGGCAGTTCTTC
TRBJ2-1	TRBV5-1	many	TRBD2	CASSFGLAGGPFNEQFF	TGCGCCAGCAGCTTTGGTCTAGCGGGAGGGCCATTCAATGAGCAGTTCTTC